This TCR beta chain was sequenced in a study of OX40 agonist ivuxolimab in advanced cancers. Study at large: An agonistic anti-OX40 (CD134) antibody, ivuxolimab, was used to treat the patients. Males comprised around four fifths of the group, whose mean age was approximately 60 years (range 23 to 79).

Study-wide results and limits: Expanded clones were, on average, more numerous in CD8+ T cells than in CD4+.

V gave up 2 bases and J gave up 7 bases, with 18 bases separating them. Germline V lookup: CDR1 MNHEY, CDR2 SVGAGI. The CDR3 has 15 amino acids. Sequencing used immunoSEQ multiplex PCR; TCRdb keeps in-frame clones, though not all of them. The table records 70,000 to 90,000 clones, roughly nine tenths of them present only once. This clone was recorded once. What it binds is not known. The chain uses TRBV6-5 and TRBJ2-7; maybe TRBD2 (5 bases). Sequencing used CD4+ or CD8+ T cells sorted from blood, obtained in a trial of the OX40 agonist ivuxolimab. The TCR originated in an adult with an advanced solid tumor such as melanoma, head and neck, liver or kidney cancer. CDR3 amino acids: CASSYERSGRREQYF. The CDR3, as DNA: TGTGCCAGCAGTTACGAACGTTCGGGTAGGAGGGAGCAGTACTTC.